Listed below are T cell receptor beta chains from one sample, sequenced in a study of blood T cells in healthy people across ages. Each CDR3 protein gets one entry after TCRdb re-called the 5' RACE reads with MiXCR. This table has just over 800,000 distinct CDR3 sequences, approximately 59% appearing once. Sequencing was performed on blood. The receptors come from a man younger than 45 in good health. CDR3s include the opening cysteine and the closing phenylalanine or tryptophan. A D gene is named only where the DNA matches it firmly. A row's size may be missing; if present it is once, few, many or a size class.

j_call | clone_size | v_call | d_call | cdr3_nt | cdr3_aa
TRBJ2-5 | NA | TRBV13 | TRBD2 | TGTGCCAGCAGCCATCGGCGTCTCCTAGCGGGGGGGGAAGAGACCCAGTACTTC | CASSHRRLLAGGEETQYF
TRBJ1-6 | NA | TRBV29-1 | NA | TGCAGCGCCGGACAGTACCCTAATTCACCCCTCCACTTT | CSAGQYPNSPLHF
TRBJ2-7 | NA | TRBV4-1 | TRBD2 | TGCGCCAGCAGCCCAAGGACTAGCGGAAACTACGAGCAGTACTTC | CASSPRTSGNYEQYF
TRBJ1-2 | NA | TRBV2 | NA | TGTGCCAGCAGTGATGTAGGGACCATCCTGGACTATGGCTACACCTTC | CASSDVGTILDYGYTF
TRBJ1-1 | NA | TRBV20-1 | TRBD1 | TGCAGTGCTTCACAGGGGGCTAGCACTGAAGCTTTCTTT | CSASQGASTEAFF
TRBJ2-1 | few | TRBV15 | TRBD1 | TGTGCCACCAGCCCGCGACAGGGGGCCTACAATGAGCAGTTCTTC | CATSPRQGAYNEQFF
TRBJ2-1 | NA | TRBV5-4 | TRBD1 | TGTGCCAGCAGCTCGACCAGGGGGAATGAGCAGTTCTTC | CASSSTRGNEQFF
TRBJ2-2 | NA | TRBV7-2 | NA | TGTGCCACCCCCACCCAGGGGAACACCGGGGAGCTGTTTTTT | CATPTQGNTGELFF
TRBJ2-1 | NA | TRBV7-2 | TRBD1 | TGTGCCAGCAGCCATGGACAGGTGAACAATGAGCAGTTCTTC | CASSHGQVNNEQFF
TRBJ1-5 | NA | TRBV12-3/TRBV12-4 | NA | TGTGCCAGCAGTCTCATGTCCGTGAATCAGCCCCAGCATTTT | CASSLMSVNQPQHF
TRBJ2-2 | NA | TRBV12-3/TRBV12-4 | NA | TGTGCCAGCAGTTCGACAGGAGCTACCGGGGAGCTGTTTTTT | CASSSTGATGELFF
TRBJ2-5 | NA | TRBV24-1 | NA | TGTGCCACCAGTGATACAGGGAAGGCAGAGCAGTACTTC | CATSDTGKAEQYF
TRBJ1-4 | NA | TRBV9 | NA | TGTGCCAGCAGCCCCGCGGGGGGGCTGGGAGAAAAACTGTTTTTT | CASSPAGGLGEKLFF
TRBJ2-3 | few | TRBV20-1 | NA | TGCAGTGCTGTAAAAATTACGCAGTATTTT | CSAVKITQYF
TRBJ2-7 | NA | TRBV12-3/TRBV12-4 | TRBD1 | TGTGCCAGCAGTTCGACAGGGGGAAGTAACGAGCAGTACTTC | CASSSTGGSNEQYF
TRBJ2-7 | few | TRBV20-1 | TRBD2 | TGCAGTGCTAGTCTAGCGGGGATACTCTACGAGCAGTACTTC | CSASLAGILYEQYF
TRBJ2-2 | few | TRBV7-9 | TRBD2 | TGTGCCAGCAGCTTAAGAGCGGGGGAAACCGGGGAGCTGTTTTTT | CASSLRAGETGELFF
TRBJ1-4 | NA | TRBV4-3 | NA | TGCGCCAGCAGCCCGCAGGTCCGCCCAGGGAATGAAAAACTGTTTTTT | CASSPQVRPGNEKLFF
TRBJ1-1 | NA | TRBV20-1 | TRBD1 | TGCAGTGCTCCCTCGGGCAGGGGGCGCTTCCCTGAAGCTTTCTTT | CSAPSGRGRFPEAFF
TRBJ2-7 | NA | TRBV7-9 | NA | TGTGCCAGCAGCCCTGGCCTTACAACCGAGCAGTACTTC | CASSPGLTTEQYF
TRBJ1-1 | NA | TRBV5-1 | NA | TGCGCCAGCAGCCGGAGGCTAGGAGGGGCTGAAGCTTTCTTT | CASSRRLGGAEAFF
TRBJ2-1 | NA | TRBV2 | NA | TGTGCCAGCAGTGGGCCAGGGGAAAACTGCAATGAGCAGTTCTTC | CASSGPGENCNEQFF
TRBJ2-2 | NA | TRBV29-1 | NA | TGCAGCGTTGAACTTGTGGGTTCGCGGGAGCTGTTTTTT | CSVELVGSRELFF